A selection of T cell receptor beta chains follows, all from one sample in a study of blood T cell repertoires in COVID-19. TCRdb keeps only in-frame clones here, not all; method: immunoSEQ multiplex PCR. The sample holds hundreds of thousands of clones, approximately 84% seen once. The specimen sequenced was peripheral blood. These receptors came from a man older than 75 with acute or convalescent COVID-19. CDR3s include the opening cysteine and the closing phenylalanine or tryptophan. A D gene is named only where the DNA matches it firmly. Clone size is not always given. Where it is, it says once, few, many or a class for expanded clones.

d_call: TRBD2
v_call: TRBV3-1/TRBV3-2
clone_size: few
j_call: TRBJ2-3
cdr3_nt: TGTGCCAGCAGCCAAGAGATCAAGTCGGAAACGGGGGAGGGCCAGGGTCTCCCAGATACGCAGTATTTT
cdr3_aa: CASSQEIKSETGEGQGLPDTQYF

d_call: .
v_call: TRBV19
clone_size: .
j_call: TRBJ1-5
cdr3_nt: TGTGCCAGTAGTATGCTCCGGGCGGAGGGTAGCAATCAGCCCCAGCATTTT
cdr3_aa: CASSMLRAEGSNQPQHF

d_call: .
v_call: TRBV11-2
clone_size: few
j_call: TRBJ1-6
cdr3_nt: TGTGCCAGCAGCTTAGGCAGGGTGTCCCAAAATTCACCCCTCCACTTT
cdr3_aa: CASSLGRVSQNSPLHF

d_call: .
v_call: TRBV6-4
clone_size: .
j_call: TRBJ1-1
cdr3_nt: TGTGCCAGCAGTGCCTCGGGACAAACCACTGAAGCTTTCTTT
cdr3_aa: CASSASGQTTEAFF

d_call: TRBD2
v_call: TRBV6-5
clone_size: .
j_call: TRBJ2-1
cdr3_nt: TGTGCCAGCAGTTGGACTAGCGGGATGGCCCATGAGCAGTTCTTC
cdr3_aa: CASSWTSGMAHEQFF

d_call: TRBD2
v_call: TRBV24-1
clone_size: .
j_call: TRBJ2-3
cdr3_nt: TGTGCCACCAGGGGGGGGGTCGCGACAGATACGCAGTATTTT
cdr3_aa: CATRGGVATDTQYF

d_call: TRBD1
v_call: TRBV30
clone_size: .
j_call: TRBJ1-6
cdr3_nt: TGTGCCTGGAGTCTGACAGGGGGCAGGAGGAATTCACCCCTCCACTTT
cdr3_aa: CAWSLTGGRRNSPLHF

d_call: TRBD1
v_call: TRBV6-4
clone_size: .
j_call: TRBJ1-4
cdr3_nt: TGTGCCAGCAGCGCCAGGGGGCCAGGGGCCCTGGTTGCAACTAATGAAAAACTGTTTTTT
cdr3_aa: CASSARGPGALVATNEKLFF

d_call: .
v_call: TRBV24-1
clone_size: .
j_call: TRBJ2-2
cdr3_nt: TGTGCCACCAGTGATTTATCAGGGGCGGGCACCGGGGAGCTGTTTTTT
cdr3_aa: CATSDLSGAGTGELFF

d_call: .
v_call: TRBV12-3/TRBV12-4
clone_size: .
j_call: TRBJ1-1
cdr3_nt: TGTGCCAGCAGTTCTAGAATCGGTACTGAAGCTTTCTTT
cdr3_aa: CASSSRIGTEAFF

d_call: TRBD1
v_call: TRBV2
clone_size: few
j_call: TRBJ2-2
cdr3_nt: TGTGCCAGCAGTTCACAGGGGTCGGGCACCGGGGAGCTGTTTTTT
cdr3_aa: CASSSQGSGTGELFF

d_call: .
v_call: TRBV5-1
clone_size: .
j_call: TRBJ1-1
cdr3_nt: TGCGCCAGCAGCTTGGTCGCGGGGATGAACACTGAAGCTTTCTTT
cdr3_aa: CASSLVAGMNTEAFF

d_call: TRBD2
v_call: TRBV7-2
clone_size: .
j_call: TRBJ2-3
cdr3_nt: TGTGCCAGCAGCTGGGGACTAGCGGGAGGGCCAGCCGATACGCAGTATTTT
cdr3_aa: CASSWGLAGGPADTQYF

d_call: .
v_call: TRBV19
clone_size: .
j_call: TRBJ1-1
cdr3_nt: TGTGCCAGTAGTAATCAGGTGAACACTGAAGCTTTCTTT
cdr3_aa: CASSNQVNTEAFF

d_call: .
v_call: TRBV6-2/TRBV6-3
clone_size: .
j_call: TRBJ2-1
cdr3_nt: TGTGCCAGCAGTCCCGCTGGAGGGGCTTGGTGGGTCAATGAGCAGTTCTTC
cdr3_aa: CASSPAGGAWWVNEQFF

d_call: .
v_call: TRBV5-8
clone_size: .
j_call: TRBJ1-5
cdr3_nt: TGTGCCAGCAGTTCGGGACACCGCGGCCAGCCCCAGCATTTT
cdr3_aa: CASSSGHRGQPQHF

d_call: .
v_call: TRBV19
clone_size: .
j_call: TRBJ1-4
cdr3_nt: TGTGCCAGTAGCAACCTACAGGGAGACGAAAAACTGTTTTTT
cdr3_aa: CASSNLQGDEKLFF

d_call: .
v_call: TRBV3-1/TRBV3-2
clone_size: .
j_call: TRBJ2-5
cdr3_nt: TGTGCCAGCAGCCAACTCGGAGCGAGGCGCCGTGGCCAGTACTTC
cdr3_aa: CASSQLGARRRGQYF

d_call: .
v_call: TRBV7-9
clone_size: .
j_call: TRBJ1-5
cdr3_nt: TGTGCCAGCAGCTTAGGAGTAGGGAGGAGTCAGCCCCAGCATTTT
cdr3_aa: CASSLGVGRSQPQHF

d_call: .
v_call: TRBV7-2
clone_size: .
j_call: TRBJ2-3
cdr3_nt: TGTGCCAGCAGCTTAGAAAGTACTAGAAGGGATACGCAGTATTTT
cdr3_aa: CASSLESTRRDTQYF

d_call: .
v_call: TRBV18
clone_size: .
j_call: TRBJ1-1
cdr3_nt: TGTGCCAGCTCAAGACAGGTTGAAGCTTTCTTT
cdr3_aa: CASSRQVEAFF

d_call: .
v_call: TRBV5-4
clone_size: .
j_call: TRBJ2-3
cdr3_nt: TGTGCCAGCAGCCGGAGCGCGGATACGCAGTATTTT
cdr3_aa: CASSRSADTQYF

d_call: TRBD1
v_call: TRBV7-9
clone_size: .
j_call: TRBJ2-5
cdr3_nt: TGTGCCAGCAGCTTAACCACAGGGGGCGTGGAGACCCAGTACTTC
cdr3_aa: CASSLTTGGVETQYF

d_call: .
v_call: TRBV20-1
clone_size: .
j_call: TRBJ1-2
cdr3_nt: TGCAGTGCTATAGACAGCTATGGCTACACCTTC
cdr3_aa: CSAIDSYGYTF

d_call: .
v_call: TRBV20-1
clone_size: .
j_call: TRBJ1-1
cdr3_nt: TGCAGTGCTAGACCTCAACTCATAGCTTTCTTT
cdr3_aa: CSARPQLIAFF

d_call: TRBD1
v_call: TRBV27
clone_size: once
j_call: TRBJ1-4
cdr3_nt: TGTGCCAGCAGTCCATCGGGACAGGCAGTGGCTAATGAAAAACTGTTTTTT
cdr3_aa: CASSPSGQAVANEKLFF

d_call: TRBD2
v_call: TRBV19
clone_size: .
j_call: TRBJ2-5
cdr3_nt: TGTGCCAGTAGTACCCCTGCCGGGACTAGCGGAATCCAAGAGACCCAGTACTTC
cdr3_aa: CASSTPAGTSGIQETQYF

d_call: .
v_call: TRBV10-3
clone_size: .
j_call: TRBJ2-3
cdr3_nt: TGTGCCATCACGAGGGGGTCAGACACAGATACGCAGTATTTT
cdr3_aa: CAITRGSDTDTQYF

d_call: TRBD2
v_call: TRBV6-5
clone_size: once
j_call: TRBJ2-5
cdr3_nt: TGTGCCAGCAGTTACGGTTTTAGCGGGAGCCAAGAGACCCAGTACTTC
cdr3_aa: CASSYGFSGSQETQYF

d_call: .
v_call: TRBV27
clone_size: .
j_call: TRBJ2-7
cdr3_nt: TGTGCCAGCAGTTCGACAGGAGTTACCTACGAGCAGTACTTC
cdr3_aa: CASSSTGVTYEQYF

d_call: .
v_call: TRBV6-5
clone_size: .
j_call: TRBJ2-1
cdr3_nt: TGTGCCAGCAGGGCGAGGGTAGTCTCCTACAATGAGCAGTTCTTC
cdr3_aa: CASRARVVSYNEQFF

d_call: .
v_call: TRBV7-2
clone_size: .
j_call: TRBJ2-3
cdr3_nt: TGTGCCAGCAGCTTACAGTTCACAGATACGCAGTATTTT
cdr3_aa: CASSLQFTDTQYF

d_call: .
v_call: TRBV7-9
clone_size: .
j_call: TRBJ2-2
cdr3_nt: TGTGCCGGGGACTCCCGAGGGACCGGGGAGCTGTTTTTT
cdr3_aa: CAGDSRGTGELFF

d_call: TRBD1
v_call: TRBV4-1
clone_size: .
j_call: TRBJ1-6
cdr3_nt: TGCGCCAGCAGCCGGACAGGGAGCAATTCACCCCTCCACTTT
cdr3_aa: CASSRTGSNSPLHF

d_call: TRBD1
v_call: TRBV3-1/TRBV3-2
clone_size: .
j_call: TRBJ1-5
cdr3_nt: TGTGCCAGCAGCCAACAAACAGGGGGCAATCAGCCCCAGCATTTT
cdr3_aa: CASSQQTGGNQPQHF

d_call: TRBD2
v_call: TRBV9
clone_size: .
j_call: TRBJ2-2
cdr3_nt: TGTGCCAGCAGGGCAGGACTAGCGGGAGGTCTGGGCACCGGGGAGCTGTTTTTT
cdr3_aa: CASRAGLAGGLGTGELFF

d_call: .
v_call: TRBV7-8
clone_size: once
j_call: TRBJ2-2
cdr3_nt: TGTGCCAGCGCGGTCCTAGGCGGTGACACCGGGGAGCTGTTTTTT
cdr3_aa: CASAVLGGDTGELFF

d_call: TRBD1
v_call: TRBV19
clone_size: .
j_call: TRBJ1-4
cdr3_nt: TGTGCCAGTAGCCCCTCCTGGGACAGGGGGCCTGCAACTAATGAAAAACTGTTTTTT
cdr3_aa: CASSPSWDRGPATNEKLFF

d_call: .
v_call: TRBV7-2
clone_size: .
j_call: TRBJ2-1
cdr3_nt: TGTGCCAGCAGCTTAGCGGGCCTTTTGAATGAGCAGTTCTTC
cdr3_aa: CASSLAGLLNEQFF

d_call: TRBD1
v_call: TRBV18
clone_size: .
j_call: TRBJ1-1
cdr3_nt: TGTGCCAGCTCTCCAGGACAGGGAGATGAAGCTTTCTTT
cdr3_aa: CASSPGQGDEAFF

d_call: TRBD1
v_call: TRBV27
clone_size: once
j_call: TRBJ1-1
cdr3_nt: TGTGCCAGCAGTTTTCCGGGACAGGGGAGAACTGAAGCTTTCTTT
cdr3_aa: CASSFPGQGRTEAFF

d_call: .
v_call: TRBV7-8
clone_size: .
j_call: TRBJ2-3
cdr3_nt: TGTGCCAGCAGCCAGCGGGCCTCTAGCACAGATACGCAGTATTTT
cdr3_aa: CASSQRASSTDTQYF

d_call: TRBD1
v_call: TRBV11-2
clone_size: .
j_call: TRBJ2-7
cdr3_nt: TGTGCCAGCAGCGACCCGGGACAGATAACCTACGAGCAGTACTTC
cdr3_aa: CASSDPGQITYEQYF

d_call: .
v_call: TRBV4-1
clone_size: once
j_call: TRBJ2-1
cdr3_nt: TGCGCCAGCAGCCAAGAAGTAGAGGTGGGCAGAGGGGAGCAGTTCTTC
cdr3_aa: CASSQEVEVGRGEQFF

d_call: .
v_call: TRBV29-1
clone_size: .
j_call: TRBJ1-2
cdr3_nt: TGCAGCGTCTCGGCAGGGGCCCTCTATGGCTACACCTTC
cdr3_aa: CSVSAGALYGYTF

d_call: TRBD1
v_call: TRBV5-1
clone_size: .
j_call: TRBJ1-3
cdr3_nt: TGCGCCAGCAGTTCAGGGGGCTCTGGAAACACCATATATTTT
cdr3_aa: CASSSGGSGNTIYF

d_call: TRBD2
v_call: TRBV3-1/TRBV3-2
clone_size: once
j_call: TRBJ2-7
cdr3_nt: TGTGCCAGCAGCCACCTAGCGGGGACCTACGAGCAGTACTTC
cdr3_aa: CASSHLAGTYEQYF